The 9 T cell receptor beta chains below come from one sample, sequenced in a study of T cell responses to AZD1222 COVID-19 vaccine. The method was immunoSEQ multiplex PCR; TCRdb's version includes in-frame clones alone and lacks a portion of them. The sample has around 61,000 clones, around 85% seen once. Here the sequenced sample was peripheral blood, taken on day 0 of AZD1222 vaccination. These receptor sequences come from an adult in good health.

This clone was recorded only once. V gene TRBV4-1 combines with J gene TRBJ1-5, with 7 bases fitting TRBD1. Germline V gene lookup returns CDR1 MGHRA and CDR2 YSYEKL. The CDR3 covers 15 residues. V dropped 4 bases and J dropped 1; count of bases not matched to a gene: 4. The DNA of the CDR3 is TGCGCCAGCAGCCGCACGGGACAGAGCAATCAGCCCCAGCATTTT. It yields the protein CASSRTGQSNQPQHF.

The chain carries TRBV19 and TRBJ1-2, with 10 bases identical to TRBD1. The J segment lost 7 bases and the V segment lost 4 bases, leaving 9 bases of the junction unmatched. The CDR3 loop spans 15 amino acids. Germline V CDR1 and CDR2: LNHDA, SQIVND (reference sequence). The DNA of the CDR3 is TGTGCCAGTAGTACCGAGACAGGGGGCCTTGTTGGCTACACCTTC. As protein: CASSTETGGLVGYTF.

This clone was observed many times. V usage is TRBV27 and J usage is TRBJ1-4; D may be TRBD1 (5 bases). The CDR3 has 14 amino acids. Trimming stripped 1 base from V and 8 bases from J, with 11 bases between. The germline V gene encodes CDR1 MNHEY and CDR2 SMNVEV (reference sequence). The CDR3 region is CASSLYPGKEKLFF. CDR3 in DNA: TGTGCCAGCAGTTTATACCCAGGGAAAGAAAAACTGTTTTTT.

The chain couples TRBV2 to TRBJ1-1; D remains ambiguous. Germline loops: CDR1 SNHLY, CDR2 FYNNEI. The CDR3 is made up of 12 amino acids. V lost 6 bases and J lost 4, with 9 bases in between. CDR3 sequence: CASRSGGTEAFF. The DNA for the CDR3 is TGTGCCAGCAGGTCGGGAGGCACTGAAGCTTTCTTT.

This sequence joins TRBV6-5 and TRBJ1-2; D is unresolved. V was clipped by 5 bases and J by 5 bases, with 12 bases between them. The CDR3 extends over 13 amino acids. In germline, CDR1 is MNHEY, CDR2 SVGAGI. The CDR3 DNA reads TGTGCCAGCAGTCCCATAGATGGGTATGGCTACACCTTC. Translating it yields CASSPIDGYGYTF.

This clone was seen once. The chain uses TRBV7-2 and TRBJ1-6, with 10 bases matching TRBD1. V shed 8 bases, J shed 8 bases, and the junction held 15 bases outside the gene matches. The CDR3 covers 17 residues. Germline assignment: CDR1 SGHTA and CDR2 FQGNSA. This CDR3 is CASVPDRGTLLHSPLHF. The CDR3 DNA sequence: TGTGCCAGCGTCCCGGACAGGGGGACTTTATTGCATTCACCCCTCCACTTT.

In this sample, this clone turned up once. V is TRBV9 and J is TRBJ1-5, with 10 bases that match TRBD1. Germline assignment: CDR1 SGDLS and CDR2 YYNGEE. V dropped 3 bases and J dropped 5; count of bases not matched to a gene: 2. The CDR3 length is 14 residues. CDR3 region: CASSEGQGDQPQHF. The CDR3 DNA follows: TGTGCCAGCAGCGAAGGACAGGGGGATCAGCCCCAGCATTTT.

The V call is TRBV4-2, the J call TRBJ2-1, with 9 positions matching TRBD1. From germline, CDR1 is LGHNA and CDR2 YNFKEQ. V dropped 2 bases and J dropped 4; count of bases not matched to a gene: 6. The CDR3 is 16 residues long. The chain's CDR3 is CASSQPDRGTYNEQFF. CDR3 nucleotide sequence: TGTGCCAGCAGCCAACCCGACAGGGGGACATACAATGAGCAGTTCTTC.

The chain is built from TRBV28 and TRBJ2-1; TRBD2 is a possible D gene (6 bases). The length of the CDR3 is 14 residues. Trimming took off 3 bases at V and 8 bases at J, with 14 bases between the two ends. CDR1 MDHEN and CDR2 SYDVKM come from the germline V gene. CDR3 residues: CASSFPPGVHEQFF. Here the CDR3 DNA reads TGTGCCAGCAGTTTCCCCCCGGGGGTACATGAGCAGTTCTTC.